This T cell receptor (beta chain) was retrieved from a study of control samples from healthy donors and cancer patients. Produced via immunoSEQ multiplex PCR; TCRdb's table is partial and in-frame only. This sample has around 90,000 clones, with approximately 87% found just once. Germline CDR1 reads WSHSY; CDR2 reads SAAADI. With 2 bases removed from V and 2 bases from J, the gap between germline ends came to 5 bases. The CDR3 runs to 13 residues. The chain employs TRBV10-2 and TRBJ2-3, with no clear D. This TCR came from a woman between 40 and 55 years old in good health. The sample consisted of blood. The CDR3 loop is CASSEGHTDTQYF. The CDR3 DNA reads TGCGCCAGCAGTGAGGGGCACACAGATACGCAGTATTTT.